This record looks at one T cell receptor beta chain sequence and its context. The sample belongs to a study of blood T cell repertoires in COVID-19. As for the study in general: There were acute and convalescent COVID-19 samples, and they came from the United States, Italy and Spain. The analysed material was cDNA or gDNA that came from T cells, B-cell-depleted T cells, or PBMCs.

Here immunoSEQ multiplex PCR was the method, and the copy in TCRdb shows in-frame clones only, minus some. The sample includes about 120,000 clones, roughly 84% seen only once; the top ten take roughly 3.5%. In germline, CDR1 is MDHEN, CDR2 SYDVKM. Losses at the gene ends were 3 bases for V and 5 bases for J; bases not matched to a gene: 1. The CDR3 consists of 12 residues. This chain connects TRBV28 to TRBJ2-7; the match to TRBD1 covers 7 bases. The sample comprised PBMCs or T cells enriched from blood (not recorded which). The clonotype comes from a woman aged 30 to 39 who had recovered from COVID-19. The CDR3 spells CASSLDRNEQYF. DNA for the CDR3: TGTGCCAGCAGTTTGGACAGGAACGAGCAGTACTTC.